This T cell receptor (beta chain) originates from a study of OX40 agonist ivuxolimab in advanced cancers. Background for the entire study: The costimulatory receptor OX40 (CD134) was targeted by ivuxolimab, a fully human IgG2 agonistic monoclonal antibody. Intravenous ivuxolimab was administered to patients every 2 weeks at six dose levels: 0.01, 0.1, 0.3, 1.5, 3 and 10 mg/kg. Among the 50 to 55 dose-escalation patients, around 19 had hepatocellular carcinoma, 15 melanoma, 9 renal cell carcinoma and 9 head and neck cancer. In the dose-escalation cohort, more than 75% of patients were male, and the mean age was approximately 55 years, with a range of about 20 to 90. Prior anti-PD-1, anti-PD-L1 or anti-CTLA-4 therapy was permitted, and approximately 40% of dose-escalation patients had received checkpoint inhibitors. Partial responses occurred in three dose-escalation patients: two with cutaneous melanoma and one with hepatocellular carcinoma. Peripheral TCRbeta sequencing aimed to test whether ivuxolimab altered TCR sequence diversity and caused clonal T-cell expansion. The monotherapy dose-escalation portion (N of about 57 patients) of the phase I ivuxolimab trial is reported in the paper. What the research found in general, with its limitations: At doses of 0.1 to 3.0 mg/kg, clonal expansion of both CD4+ and CD8+ T cells in blood was seen between baseline and week 6. After ivuxolimab, expanded clones were on average more numerous among CD8+ T cells than among CD4+ T cells. In the 0.1-3.0 mg/kg groups, partial responders were among the patients with the lowest normalized peripheral clonal expansion, particularly in CD8+ T cells. The antigen specificity of the peripheral T cells that underwent clonal expansion was not determined. Low levels of normalized T-cell clonal expansion were also seen in some patients who did not respond.

For this clone: There is no known antigen for this receptor. No quality values exist for individual bases; no much larger clone is one base distant.

Patients with autoimmune disease history or receiving systemic immunosuppression were excluded from the trial. Peripheral blood for TCR sequencing was collected from all dose cohorts at baseline, on cycle 4 day 1, and on cycle 7 day 1. Samples were obtained from an open-label, multicenter, first-in-human phase I dose-escalation trial of ivuxolimab. The trial enrolled adults with locally advanced or metastatic head and neck squamous cell, hepatocellular, melanoma or renal cell carcinoma. Before TCR sequencing, CD4+ T cells and CD8+ T cells were sorted from peripheral blood as separate populations. To sequence the TCRbeta CDR3 region, genomic DNA was isolated from the sorted cells. TCRbeta CDR3 regions were sequenced using the immunoSEQ Assay. What TCRdb holds here is the immuneACCESS table cut down to in-frame rearrangements. Part of the clones is not present; checked against another copy, under half of the missing clones reflect an unresolved V gene, and the others are unexplained. The sample table shows approximately 92,000 clones, and 84% are seen once. The ten largest make up less than 6% of the sample.

The receptor was isolated from an adult with an advanced solid tumor such as melanoma, head and neck, liver or kidney cancer. The starting material was CD4+ or CD8+ T cells sorted from blood, obtained in a trial of the OX40 agonist ivuxolimab.

The DNA sequence is TGCGCCAGCAGCTTGGAGTCCACCTACGAGCAGTACTTC. The translation is CASSLESTYEQYF. Here the chain combines TRBV5-1 and TRBJ2-7; the D gene is unclear. From the germline V gene, CDR1 is SGHRS and CDR2 is YFSETQ. V drops 0 bases and J drops 2 bases, leaving 6 bases in between. There are 13 amino acids in the CDR3, from cysteine to phenylalanine inclusive. The CDR3 DNA has 39 bases and is translated from base 1.